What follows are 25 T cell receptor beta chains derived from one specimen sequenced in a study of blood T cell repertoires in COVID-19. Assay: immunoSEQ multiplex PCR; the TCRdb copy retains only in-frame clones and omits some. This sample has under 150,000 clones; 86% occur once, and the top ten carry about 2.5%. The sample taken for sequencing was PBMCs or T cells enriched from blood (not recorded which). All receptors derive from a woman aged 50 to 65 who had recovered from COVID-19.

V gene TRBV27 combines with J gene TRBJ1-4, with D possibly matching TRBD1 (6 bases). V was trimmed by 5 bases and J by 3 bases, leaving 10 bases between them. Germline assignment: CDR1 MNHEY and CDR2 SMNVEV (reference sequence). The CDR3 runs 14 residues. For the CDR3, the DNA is TGTGCCAGCAGTAGGACAGTCTCTAATGAAAAACTGTTTTTT. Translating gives CASSRTVSNEKLFF.

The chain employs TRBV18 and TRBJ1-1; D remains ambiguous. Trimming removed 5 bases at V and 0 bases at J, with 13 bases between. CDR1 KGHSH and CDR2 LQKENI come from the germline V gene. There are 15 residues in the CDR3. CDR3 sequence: CASSFSLHMNTEAFF. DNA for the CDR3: TGTGCCAGCTCATTTTCCCTCCACATGAACACTGAAGCTTTCTTT.

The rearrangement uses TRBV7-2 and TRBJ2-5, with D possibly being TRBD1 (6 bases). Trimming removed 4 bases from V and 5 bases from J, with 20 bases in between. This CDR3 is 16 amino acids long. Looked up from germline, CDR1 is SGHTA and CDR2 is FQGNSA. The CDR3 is CASSYMGAAMRETQYF. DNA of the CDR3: TGTGCCAGCAGCTACATGGGGGCTGCCATGAGGGAGACCCAGTACTTC.

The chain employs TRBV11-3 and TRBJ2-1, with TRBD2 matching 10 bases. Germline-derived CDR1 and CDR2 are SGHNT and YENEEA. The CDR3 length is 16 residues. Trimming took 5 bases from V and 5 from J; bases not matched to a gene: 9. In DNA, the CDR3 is TGTGCCAGCAGCCCGCAGACTAGCGGGTACCACAATGAGCAGTTCTTC. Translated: CASSPQTSGYHNEQFF.

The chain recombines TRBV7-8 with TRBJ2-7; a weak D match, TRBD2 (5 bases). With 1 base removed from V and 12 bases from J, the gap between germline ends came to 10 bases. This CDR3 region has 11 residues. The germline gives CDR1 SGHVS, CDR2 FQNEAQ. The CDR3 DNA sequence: TGTGCCAGCAGCTTAGAACAGAGGGTGTACTTC. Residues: CASSLEQRVYF.

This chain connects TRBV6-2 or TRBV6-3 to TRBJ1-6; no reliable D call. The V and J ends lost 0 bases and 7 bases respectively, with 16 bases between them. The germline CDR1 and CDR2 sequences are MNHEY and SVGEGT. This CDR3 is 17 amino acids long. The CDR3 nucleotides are TGTGCCAGCAGTTACTCCGAGACTTCGATACCGAATTCACCCCTCCACTTT. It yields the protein CASSYSETSIPNSPLHF.

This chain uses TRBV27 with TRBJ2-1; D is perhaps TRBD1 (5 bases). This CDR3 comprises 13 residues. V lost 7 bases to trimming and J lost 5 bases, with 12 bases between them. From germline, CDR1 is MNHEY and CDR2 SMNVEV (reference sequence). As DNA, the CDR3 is TGTGCCAGCAACCGGCAGGGTAACAATGAGCAGTTCTTC. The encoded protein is CASNRQGNNEQFF.

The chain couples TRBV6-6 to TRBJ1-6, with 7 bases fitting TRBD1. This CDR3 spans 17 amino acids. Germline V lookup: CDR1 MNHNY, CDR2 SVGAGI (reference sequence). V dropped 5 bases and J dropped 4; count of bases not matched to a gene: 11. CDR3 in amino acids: CASSPQQGGSYNSPLHF. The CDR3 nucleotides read TGTGCCAGCAGTCCCCAGCAGGGGGGTAGTTATAATTCACCCCTCCACTTT.

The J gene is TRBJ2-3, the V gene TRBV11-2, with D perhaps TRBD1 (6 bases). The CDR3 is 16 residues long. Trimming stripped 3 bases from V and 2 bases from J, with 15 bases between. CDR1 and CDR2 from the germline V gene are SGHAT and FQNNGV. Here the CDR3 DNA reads TGTGCCAGCAGCTTGGCTCGGACAGACTACACAGATACGCAGTATTTT. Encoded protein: CASSLARTDYTDTQYF.

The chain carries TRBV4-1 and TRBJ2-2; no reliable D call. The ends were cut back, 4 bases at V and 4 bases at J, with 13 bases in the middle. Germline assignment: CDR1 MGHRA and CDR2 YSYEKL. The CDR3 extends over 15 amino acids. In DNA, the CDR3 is TGCGCCAGCAGCCCCCTTTCGGGTTTCACCGGGGAGCTGTTTTTT. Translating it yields CASSPLSGFTGELFF.

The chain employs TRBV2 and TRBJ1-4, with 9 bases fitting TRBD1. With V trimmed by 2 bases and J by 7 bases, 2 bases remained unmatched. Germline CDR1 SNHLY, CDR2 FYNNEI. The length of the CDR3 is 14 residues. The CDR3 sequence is CASSETGGLEKLFF. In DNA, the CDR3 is TGTGCCAGCAGTGAAACAGGGGGCCTTGAAAAACTGTTTTTT.

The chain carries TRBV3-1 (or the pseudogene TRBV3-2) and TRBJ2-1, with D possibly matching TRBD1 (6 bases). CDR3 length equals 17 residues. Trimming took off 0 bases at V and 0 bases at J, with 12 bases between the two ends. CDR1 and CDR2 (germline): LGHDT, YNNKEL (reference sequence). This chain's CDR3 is CASSQDRGPSSYNEQFF. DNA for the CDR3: TGTGCCAGCAGCCAAGACAGGGGCCCCAGCTCCTACAATGAGCAGTTCTTC.

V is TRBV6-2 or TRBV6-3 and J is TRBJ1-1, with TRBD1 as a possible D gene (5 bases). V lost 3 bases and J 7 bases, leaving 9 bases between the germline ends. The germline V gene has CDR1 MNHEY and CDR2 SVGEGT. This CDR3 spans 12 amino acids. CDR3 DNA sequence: TGTGCCAGCAGTTATAGGGACTATGAAGCTTTCTTT. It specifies CASSYRDYEAFF.

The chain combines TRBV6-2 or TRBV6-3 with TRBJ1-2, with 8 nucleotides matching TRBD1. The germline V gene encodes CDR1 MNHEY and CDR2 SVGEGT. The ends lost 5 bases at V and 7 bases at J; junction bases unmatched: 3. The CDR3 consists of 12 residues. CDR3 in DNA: TGTGCCAGCAGTGGACAGGGTCTTGGCTACACCTTC. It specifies CASSGQGLGYTF.

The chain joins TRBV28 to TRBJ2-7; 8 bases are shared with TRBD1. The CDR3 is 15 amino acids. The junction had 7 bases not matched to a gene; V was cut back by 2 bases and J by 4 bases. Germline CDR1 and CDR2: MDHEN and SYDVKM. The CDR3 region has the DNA TGTGCCAGCAGTTTAAGTTCCCAGGGGGCTTACGAGCAGTACTTC. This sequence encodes CASSLSSQGAYEQYF.

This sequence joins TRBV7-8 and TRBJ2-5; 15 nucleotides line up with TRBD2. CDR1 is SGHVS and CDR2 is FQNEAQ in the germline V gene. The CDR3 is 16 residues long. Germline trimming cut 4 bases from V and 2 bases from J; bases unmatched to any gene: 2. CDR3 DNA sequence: TGTGCCAGCAGCTCAGGACTAGCGGGAGGGCAAGAGACCCAGTACTTC. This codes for CASSSGLAGGQETQYF.

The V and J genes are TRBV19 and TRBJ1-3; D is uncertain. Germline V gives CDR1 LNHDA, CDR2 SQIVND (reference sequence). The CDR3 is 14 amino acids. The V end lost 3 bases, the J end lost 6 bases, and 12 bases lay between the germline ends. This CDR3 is CASSMRGIENTIYF. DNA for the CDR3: TGTGCCAGTAGTATGCGAGGTATCGAAAACACCATATATTTT.

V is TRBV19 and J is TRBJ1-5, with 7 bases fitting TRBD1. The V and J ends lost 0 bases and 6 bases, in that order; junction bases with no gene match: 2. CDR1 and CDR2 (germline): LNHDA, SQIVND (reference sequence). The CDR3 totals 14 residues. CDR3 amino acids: CASSIEQGPQPQHF. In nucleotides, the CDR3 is TGTGCCAGTAGTATAGAACAGGGGCCTCAGCCCCAGCATTTT.

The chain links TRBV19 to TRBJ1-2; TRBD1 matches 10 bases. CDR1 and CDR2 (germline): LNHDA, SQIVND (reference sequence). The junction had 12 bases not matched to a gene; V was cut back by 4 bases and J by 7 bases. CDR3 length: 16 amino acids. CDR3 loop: CASSTPRRGQGGGYTF. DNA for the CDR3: TGTGCCAGTAGTACCCCCCGGCGTGGACAGGGGGGTGGCTACACCTTC.

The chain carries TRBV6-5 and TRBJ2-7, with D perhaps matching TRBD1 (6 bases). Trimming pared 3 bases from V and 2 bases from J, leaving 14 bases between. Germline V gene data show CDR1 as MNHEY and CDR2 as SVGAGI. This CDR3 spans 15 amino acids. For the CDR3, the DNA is TGTGCCAGCAGTTATTCCGACAGGCCAACCTACGAGCAGTACTTC. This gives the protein CASSYSDRPTYEQYF.

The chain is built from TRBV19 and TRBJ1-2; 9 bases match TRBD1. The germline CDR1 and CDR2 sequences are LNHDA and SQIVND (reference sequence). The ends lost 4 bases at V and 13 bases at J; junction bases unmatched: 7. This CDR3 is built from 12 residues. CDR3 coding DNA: TGTGCCAGTAGTAGGGACAGGGCGCCCATCACCTTC. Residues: CASSRDRAPITF. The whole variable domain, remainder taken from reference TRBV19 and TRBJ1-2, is DGGITQSPKYLFRKEGQNVTLSCEQNLNHDAMYWYRQDPGQGLRLIYYSQIVNDFQKGDIAEGYSVSREKKESFPLTVTSAQKNPTAFYLCASSRDRAPITFGSGTRLTVV.

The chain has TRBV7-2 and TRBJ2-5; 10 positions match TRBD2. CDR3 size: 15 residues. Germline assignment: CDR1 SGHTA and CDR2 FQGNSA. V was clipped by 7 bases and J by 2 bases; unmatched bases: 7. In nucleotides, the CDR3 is TGTGCCAGCACCTTGGGTAGCGGGAGGCAAGAGACCCAGTACTTC. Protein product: CASTLGSGRQETQYF. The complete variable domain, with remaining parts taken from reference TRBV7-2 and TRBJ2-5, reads GAGVSQSPSNKVTEKGKDVELRCDPISGHTALYWYRQSLGQGLEFLIYFQGNSAPDKSGLPSDRFSAERTGGSVSTLTIQRTQQEDSAVYLCASTLGSGRQETQYFGPGTRLLVL.

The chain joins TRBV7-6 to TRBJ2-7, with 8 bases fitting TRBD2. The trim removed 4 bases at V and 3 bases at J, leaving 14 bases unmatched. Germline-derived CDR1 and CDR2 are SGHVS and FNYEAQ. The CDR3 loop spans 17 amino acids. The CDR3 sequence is CASSSTSGAGAFYEQYF. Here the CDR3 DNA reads TGTGCCAGCAGCTCCACGTCTGGAGCGGGGGCCTTCTACGAGCAGTACTTC.

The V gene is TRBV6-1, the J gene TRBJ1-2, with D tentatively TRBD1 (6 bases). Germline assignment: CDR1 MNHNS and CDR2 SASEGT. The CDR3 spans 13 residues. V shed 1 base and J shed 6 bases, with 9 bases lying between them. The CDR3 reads CASSEEGGDGYTF. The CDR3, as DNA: TGTGCCAGCAGTGAAGAAGGGGGAGATGGCTACACCTTC.

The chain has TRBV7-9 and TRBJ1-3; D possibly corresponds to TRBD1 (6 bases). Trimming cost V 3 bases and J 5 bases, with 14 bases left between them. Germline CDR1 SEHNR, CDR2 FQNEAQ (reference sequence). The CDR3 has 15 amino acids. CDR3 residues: CASSLATGHRNTIYF. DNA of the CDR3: TGTGCCAGCAGCTTGGCCACAGGGCATAGAAACACCATATATTTT.